The 31 T cell receptor beta chains given below trace back to one sample, sequenced in a study of cytomegalovirus exposure and HLA in healthy donors. The study ran its PCR with 60 Vbeta and 13 Jbeta primers. Some clones are missing from TCRdb's copy, which holds only in-frame ones; the method was immunoSEQ multiplex PCR. The table lists about 64,000 clones, over 70% of them singletons. The sequenced sample was PBMCs. The source of these receptors is a male donor in good health and CMV-seropositive.

This CDR3 is CATTSSEGEAFF. The CDR3 coding sequence is TGTGCCACCACATCGTCAGAGGGTGAAGCTTTCTTT. The chain employs TRBV7-8 and TRBJ1-1, with D unresolved. CDR1 and CDR2 (germline): SGHVS, FQNEAQ. The V gene lost 10 bases and the J gene lost 7 bases, with 16 bases spanning the gap. The CDR3 totals 12 residues.

CDR3: CASRDPGQGVTVREKLFF. Here the CDR3 DNA reads TGTGCCAGTCGAGACCCGGGACAGGGGGTAACGGTGCGCGAAAAACTGTTTTTT. The rearrangement joins TRBV19 to TRBJ1-4; 11 bases align to TRBD1. V gave up 8 bases and J gave up 8 bases; unmatched junction bases: 19. Per germline, CDR1 LNHDA and CDR2 SQIVND (reference sequence). CDR3 length: 18 residues.

Remarks on this clone: The germline gene is not matched at one end of the junction; a read error may be the cause. The chain carries TRBV11-3 and TRBJ2-7; a possible D gene is TRBD1 (5 bases). The CDR3 has 14 amino acids. Germline-derived CDR1 and CDR2 are SGHNT and YENEEA. CDR3 region: CASSLVQGSSEQYF. The CDR3 DNA reads TGTGCCAGCAGCTTAGTGCAGGGTTCCTCCGAGCAGTACTTC.

The V and J genes are TRBV30 and TRBJ2-7; 9 bases agree with TRBD1. Germline CDR1 reads GTSNPN; CDR2 reads SVGIG (reference sequence). This CDR3 is built from 14 residues. The V gene end was trimmed by 4 bases and the J gene end by 5 bases; junction bases not matched to a gene: 9. CDR3 in DNA: TGTGCCTGGAACAAACAGGGGGCGTTGGACGAGCAGTACTTC. This sequence encodes CAWNKQGALDEQYF.

The J gene is TRBJ2-7, the V gene TRBV7-2; 9 positions match TRBD2. This CDR3 contains 17 residues. J was trimmed by 0 bases and V by 5 bases; bases with no gene match: 11. Germline V lookup: CDR1 SGHTA, CDR2 FQGNSA. The CDR3 protein is CASSPPGLAILSYEQYF. CDR3 nucleotide sequence: TGTGCCAGCAGCCCCCCGGGACTAGCCATCCTCTCCTACGAGCAGTACTTC.

This clone was counted between two and nine times. The chain employs TRBV21-1 and TRBJ1-2; the DNA was not used to check the table's D call, TRBD1. TRBV21-1 is classified as a pseudogene. The CDR3 is made up of 18 amino acids. The CDR3 DNA sequence: TGTGCCAGCAGCAGACAAAGGGCGGCAGGGGGCTCGAAAGATGGCTACACCTTC. Residues: CASSRQRAAGGSKDGYTF.

The CDR3, as DNA: TGTGCCAGCAGCTTAGTAGCGGGGGAGGAGACCCAGTACTTC. It translates to CASSLVAGEETQYF. The chain joins TRBV7-9 to TRBJ2-5; 9 positions match TRBD2. Germline CDR1 SEHNR, CDR2 FQNEAQ (reference sequence). The CDR3 consists of 14 residues. After removal of 1 base from V and 5 bases from J, the junction contained 2 bases not matched to a gene.

V is TRBV7-2 and J is TRBJ2-1; tentative D call: TRBD1 (5 bases). V dropped 1 base and J dropped 8 bases, with 12 bases sitting between them. Germline values: CDR1 SGHTA, CDR2 FQGNSA. This CDR3 has 14 amino acids. CDR3 coding DNA: TGTGCCAGCAGCTTAGTCAGGGATAGAGATGAGCAGTTCTTC. Amino acids: CASSLVRDRDEQFF.

Details on this clone: An end of the junction does not agree with germline; a read error may underlie this. The chain is built from TRBV2 and TRBJ1-1; 9 positions agree with TRBD1. This CDR3 is built from 15 residues. CDR1 is SNHLY and CDR2 is FYNNEI in the germline V gene. This CDR3 reads CASKWVGTGNAEAFF. The CDR3 nucleotides read TGTGCCAGCAAATGGGTGGGGACAGGGAACGCTGAAGCTTTCTTT.

V is TRBV4-2 and J is TRBJ1-4; D is ambiguous. The CDR3 extends over 14 amino acids. V lost 1 base to trimming and J lost 8 bases, with 11 bases between them. From germline, CDR1 is LGHNA and CDR2 YNFKEQ. CDR3 DNA: TGTGCCAGCAGCCAAGTCGGGAGGCCGGAAAAACTGTTTTTT. Encoded protein: CASSQVGRPEKLFF.

This clone occurred a few times. CDR3 sequence: CASLFRGRNGELFF. DNA of the CDR3: TGTGCCAGCCTTTTCAGAGGGCGCAACGGGGAGCTGTTTTTT. The chain joins TRBV13 to TRBJ2-2; D is perhaps TRBD2 (5 bases). Trimming stripped 8 bases from V and 7 bases from J, with 17 bases between. The CDR3 loop spans 14 amino acids. Germline CDR1 is PRHDT and CDR2 is FYEKMQ (reference sequence).

A word on this clone: Different DNA sequences within this sample yield the same CDR3. The CDR3 bases are TGTGCCTGGAGTTGGAGGGGACAGGACATTCAGTACTTC. Translated, it gives CAWSWRGQDIQYF. The chain employs TRBV30 and TRBJ2-4, with 8 bases aligning to TRBD1. CDR1 and CDR2 from the germline V gene are GTSNPN and SVGIG (reference sequence). The trim removed 2 bases at V and 8 bases at J, leaving 5 bases unmatched. There are 13 residues in the CDR3.

The rearrangement links TRBV27 to TRBJ2-7, with 7 bases matching TRBD1. The ends lost 2 bases at V and 3 bases at J; junction bases unmatched: 7. The CDR3 covers 15 residues. Germline V gives CDR1 MNHEY, CDR2 SMNVEV (reference sequence). The CDR3 protein is CASSLAMGQIYEQYF. In nucleotides, the CDR3 is TGTGCCAGCAGTTTAGCGATGGGACAGATCTACGAGCAGTACTTC.

V usage is TRBV10-3 and J usage is TRBJ2-2; 7 bases map to TRBD1. Germline-derived CDR1 and CDR2 are ENHRY and SYGVKD. V lost 11 bases to trimming and J lost 0 bases; unmatched junction nucleotides: 3. This CDR3 region has 13 residues. The CDR3 DNA follows: TGTGCCGTCGGGACAGCGAACACCGGGGAGCTGTTTTTT. Amino acid sequence: CAVGTANTGELFF.

The rearrangement links TRBV7-8 to TRBJ1-4; D is ambiguous. CDR1 and CDR2 from the germline V gene are SGHVS and FQNEAQ. The CDR3 covers 16 residues. The V end was cut by 5 bases, the J end by 3 bases, with 16 bases between. For the CDR3, the DNA is TGTGCCAGCAGCGACTCCCGGGAGAACTCTAATGAAAAACTGTTTTTT. Residues: CASSDSRENSNEKLFF.

This clone came up a few times. This chain connects TRBV6-5 to TRBJ1-3; no firm D call. Germline V gives CDR1 MNHEY, CDR2 SVGAGI. This CDR3 has 15 amino acids. V was shortened by 2 bases and J by 2 bases, with 10 bases between the two germline ends. CDR3 sequence reads: CASSYEGMTGNTIYF. The CDR3 bases are TGTGCCAGCAGTTACGAGGGTATGACTGGAAACACCATATATTTT.

The sample holds a few counts of this clone. V is TRBV6-5 and J is TRBJ2-5, with 7 bases that match TRBD1. The CDR3 loop spans 14 amino acids. Germline V lookup: CDR1 MNHEY, CDR2 SVGAGI. Trimming removed 6 bases from V and 2 bases from J; junction bases left unmatched: 6. CDR3 sequence reads: CASRNDRAQETQYF. CDR3 nucleotide sequence: TGTGCCAGCAGGAATGACAGGGCTCAAGAGACCCAGTACTTC.

The rearrangement links TRBV5-1 to TRBJ2-7; 9 bases match TRBD1. The CDR3 has 14 amino acids. J was trimmed by 5 bases and V by 7 bases; bases with no gene match: 10. Per the germline V gene, CDR1 is SGHRS and CDR2 is YFSETQ. The CDR3 bases are TGCGCCAGCCAAACAGGGACAGGGATCGACGAGCAGTACTTC. The encoded protein is CASQTGTGIDEQYF.

This clone was found a few times. The rearrangement joins TRBV7-2 to TRBJ1-2; 12 positions agree with TRBD1. J gave up 6 bases and V 8 bases, and 4 bases lay outside the gene matches. Germline loops: CDR1 SGHTA, CDR2 FQGNSA. The CDR3 is made up of 13 amino acids. CDR3 protein: CASGTGGPHGYTF. The CDR3 nucleotides are TGTGCCAGCGGGACAGGGGGCCCCCATGGCTACACCTTC.

The rearrangement links TRBV4-2 to TRBJ2-1; tentatively, D is TRBD2 (5 bases). This CDR3 has 15 residues. Trimming removed 0 bases at V and 5 bases at J, with 11 bases between. The germline CDR1 and CDR2 sequences are LGHNA and YNFKEQ. This CDR3 is CASSQEGGGHNEQFF. The CDR3, as DNA: TGTGCCAGCAGCCAAGAAGGCGGCGGGCACAATGAGCAGTTCTTC.

This sequence joins TRBV19 and TRBJ2-3; D is perhaps TRBD2 (6 bases). CDR3 length: 15 residues. Germline V CDR1 and CDR2: LNHDA, SQIVND (reference sequence). The V and J ends lost 2 bases and 5 bases respectively, with 14 bases between them. CDR3 bases: TGTGCCAGTAGTATACGGGAGAGGAGTGTAGATACGCAGTATTTT. Its protein product is CASSIRERSVDTQYF.

CDR3 sequence: CASSRDSFPLTGELFF. As DNA, the CDR3 is TGCGCCAGCAGCCGGGACAGTTTTCCCCTGACCGGGGAGCTGTTTTTT. The chain couples TRBV10-2 to TRBJ2-2, with 7 bases that match TRBD1. CDR3 length: 16 residues. Trimming removed 6 bases from V and 5 bases from J; junction bases left unmatched: 12. CDR1 is WSHSY and CDR2 is SAAADI in the germline V gene.

This chain links TRBV28 with TRBJ2-7; TRBD2 agrees at 12 bases. CDR1 is MDHEN and CDR2 is SYDVKM in the germline V gene. With V trimmed by 6 bases and J by 4 bases, 7 bases remained unmatched. CDR3 length equals 15 residues. This chain's CDR3 is CASRPASGGAYEQYF. The CDR3 DNA reads TGTGCCAGCAGACCGGCTAGCGGGGGGGCTTACGAGCAGTACTTC.

This clone was seen a single time. The chain links TRBV27 to TRBJ1-1; TRBD1 matches 9 bases. Per the germline V gene, CDR1 is MNHEY and CDR2 is SMNVEV (reference sequence). The J segment lost 3 bases and the V segment lost 5 bases, leaving 7 bases of the junction unmatched. The length of the CDR3 is 15 residues. CDR3: CASSHYRTGDTEAFF. CDR3 nucleotides: TGTGCCAGCAGTCATTATAGGACAGGGGACACTGAAGCTTTCTTT.

The gene calls are TRBV6-5 and TRBJ2-2; 9 bases are shared with TRBD2. Germline loops: CDR1 MNHEY, CDR2 SVGAGI. V shed 6 bases and J 3 bases; nucleotides not matched to a gene: 5. This CDR3 region has 15 residues. CDR3 residues: CASRRKRGDTGELFF. The CDR3 region has the DNA TGTGCCAGCAGACGCAAGCGGGGGGACACCGGGGAGCTGTTTTTT.

This clone was seen a handful of times. The genes are TRBV29-1 and TRBJ2-2, with TRBD1 matching 8 bases. Germline V gene sequence: CDR1 SQVTM, CDR2 ANQGSEA. The CDR3 runs to 17 residues. Germline trimming cut 0 bases from V and 1 base from J; bases unmatched to any gene: 7. CDR3 in amino acids: CSVEDPDRAGNTGELFF. The DNA of the CDR3 is TGCAGCGTTGAAGATCCGGACAGGGCAGGGAACACCGGGGAGCTGTTTTTT.

This rearrangement joins TRBV7-9 to TRBJ2-5; TRBD1 is a possible D gene (6 bases). The germline V gene has CDR1 SEHNR and CDR2 FQNEAQ (reference sequence). Trimming removed 5 bases from V and 5 bases from J, with 18 bases in between. The CDR3 contains 15 residues. CDR3 nucleotide sequence: TGTGCCAGCAGCGTCGTGGGGGCTTTCGCGGAGACCCAGTACTTC. Residues: CASSVVGAFAETQYF.

The chain is built from TRBV9 and TRBJ2-5; TRBD1 matches 7 bases. The V gene end was trimmed by 0 bases and the J gene end by 4 bases; junction bases not matched to a gene: 9. CDR3 size: 16 residues. From germline, CDR1 is SGDLS and CDR2 YYNGEE. CDR3 region: CASSVGGGGLPETQYF. In DNA, the CDR3 is TGTGCCAGCAGCGTAGGAGGGGGCGGTTTGCCAGAGACCCAGTACTTC.

The chain carries TRBV27 and TRBJ1-2, with TRBD1 matching 8 bases. The germline V gene has CDR1 MNHEY and CDR2 SMNVEV (reference sequence). Trimming took 6 bases from V and 7 from J; bases not matched to a gene: 7. This CDR3 has 13 residues. CDR3 in amino acids: CASSPTGVIGYTF. For the CDR3, the DNA is TGTGCCAGCAGCCCGACAGGGGTAATTGGCTACACCTTC.

V is TRBV19 and J is TRBJ2-3; 10 bases align to TRBD2. J was trimmed by 4 bases and V by 5 bases; bases with no gene match: 15. The CDR3 consists of 18 residues. Germline values: CDR1 LNHDA, CDR2 SQIVND (reference sequence). CDR3 protein: CASSGRVLAGGGSDTQYF. CDR3 nucleotide sequence: TGTGCCAGTAGTGGTCGAGTCTTAGCGGGGGGCGGCTCAGATACGCAGTATTTT.

The V and J genes are TRBV13 and TRBJ1-2; tentative D call: TRBD1 (6 bases). This CDR3 is 16 amino acids long. V lost 2 bases and J 6 bases, leaving 19 bases between the germline ends. The germline CDR1 and CDR2 sequences are PRHDT and FYEKMQ (reference sequence). The chain's CDR3 is CASSLIGQSLRHGYTF. The CDR3 region has the DNA TGTGCCAGCAGCTTAATCGGACAGAGTTTGAGACATGGCTACACCTTC.